What follows are 8 T cell receptor beta chains derived from one specimen sequenced in a study of blood T cell repertoires in COVID-19. Profiling relied on immunoSEQ multiplex PCR, and the TCRdb table lists in-frame clones only, not all of them. The table lists some 90,000 clones, 80% of them singletons, with approximately 10% in the top ten. The sequenced sample consisted of peripheral blood. The source is a woman aged 70-85 years with acute or convalescent COVID-19.

This clone was detected a few times. This sequence joins TRBV27 and TRBJ2-2; no definite D call. The CDR3 covers 14 residues. Germline V gene sequence: CDR1 MNHEY, CDR2 SMNVEV (reference sequence). Trimming stripped 5 bases from V and 1 base from J, with 8 bases between. The CDR3 nucleotides read TGTGCCAGCAGTCCACATATGAACACCGGGGAGCTGTTTTTT. Protein sequence: CASSPHMNTGELFF.

The chain carries TRBV3-1 (or the pseudogene TRBV3-2) and TRBJ1-4; 7 positions agree with TRBD1. Germline V gene sequence: CDR1 LGHDT, CDR2 YNNKEL (reference sequence). This CDR3 region has 15 residues. The V gene end was trimmed by 2 bases and the J gene end by 5 bases; junction bases not matched to a gene: 5. The CDR3: CASSQRGRVNEKLFF. CDR3 nucleotide sequence: TGTGCCAGCAGCCAAAGGGGGCGCGTAAATGAAAAACTGTTTTTT.

This sequence joins TRBV30 and TRBJ2-6; a possible D gene is TRBD1 (5 bases). This CDR3 is 18 amino acids long. Germline CDR1 and CDR2: GTSNPN and SVGIG (reference sequence). The germline V and J ends were trimmed by 0 bases and 0 bases, with 15 bases remaining between them. CDR3 nucleotides: TGTGCCTGGAGTGTATGGGGCAGGGTTGGCTCTGGGGCCAACGTCCTGACTTTC. Translation gives CAWSVWGRVGSGANVLTF.

This chain joins TRBV7-8 and TRBJ2-2, with D possibly being TRBD2 (6 bases). Looked up from germline, CDR1 is SGHVS and CDR2 is FQNEAQ. The CDR3 contains 14 residues. V was cut by 8 bases and J by 5 bases, with 15 bases left in between. CDR3 sequence: CASLPGGSTGELFF. DNA of the CDR3: TGTGCCAGCCTACCTGGGGGGTCTACCGGGGAGCTGTTTTTT.

This rearrangement joins TRBV4-3 to TRBJ1-4, with TRBD1 matching over 8 bases. CDR3 length: 17 amino acids. CDR1 LGHNA and CDR2 YSLEER come from the germline V gene. V lost 0 bases and J lost 6; bases outside the gene matches: 9. The CDR3 DNA sequence: TGCGCCAGCAGCCAAGAGTTAGGAGGACAGGGTTATGAAAAACTGTTTTTT. Protein: CASSQELGGQGYEKLFF.

The genes are TRBV2 and TRBJ2-2, with 11 bases that match TRBD2. The germline gives CDR1 SNHLY, CDR2 FYNNEI. V lost 10 bases to trimming and J lost 4 bases; unmatched junction nucleotides: 8. The CDR3 is made up of 15 amino acids. The CDR3 here is CAKGASGRFTGELFF. The CDR3 DNA follows: TGTGCCAAGGGGGCTAGCGGGAGGTTCACCGGGGAGCTGTTTTTT. The full variable domain, its missing parts supplied by reference TRBV2 and TRBJ2-2, is EPEVTQTPSHQVTQMGQEVILRCVPISNHLYFYWYRQILGQKVEFLVSFYNNEISEKSEIFDDQFSVERPDGSNFTLKIRSTKLEDSAMYFCAKGASGRFTGELFFGEGSRLTVL.

This clone was found once. V gene TRBV24-1 combines with J gene TRBJ2-5, with 10 bases that match TRBD1. Unmatched junction bases numbered 4, after V lost 4 bases and J lost 6 bases. Germline assignment: CDR1 KGHDR and CDR2 SFDVKD. CDR3 length equals 14 residues. The CDR3 DNA sequence: TGTGCCACCAGTGAGGCGGGACAGGGGAAGACCCAGTACTTC. It encodes CATSEAGQGKTQYF.

The chain joins TRBV5-1 to TRBJ2-1; 8 nucleotides line up with TRBD1. The V gene end was trimmed by 0 bases and the J gene end by 3 bases; junction bases not matched to a gene: 14. The CDR3 runs to 19 residues. The germline gives CDR1 SGHRS, CDR2 YFSETQ. CDR3 bases: TGCGCCAGCAGCTTGGCGGCAGGGGGCGTGAGCTTGGGCTACAATGAGCAGTTCTTC. This codes for CASSLAAGGVSLGYNEQFF.